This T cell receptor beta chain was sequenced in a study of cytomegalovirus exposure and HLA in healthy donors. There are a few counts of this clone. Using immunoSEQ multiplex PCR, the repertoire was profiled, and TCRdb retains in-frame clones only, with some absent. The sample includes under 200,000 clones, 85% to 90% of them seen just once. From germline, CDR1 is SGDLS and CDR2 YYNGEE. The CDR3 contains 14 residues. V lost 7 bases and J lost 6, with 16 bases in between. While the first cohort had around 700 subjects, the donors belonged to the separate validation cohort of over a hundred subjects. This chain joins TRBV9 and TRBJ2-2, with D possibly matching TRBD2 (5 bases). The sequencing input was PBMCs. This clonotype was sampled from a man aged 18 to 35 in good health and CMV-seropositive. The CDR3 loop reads CASSQPPEAGELFF. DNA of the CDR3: TGTGCCAGCTCACAACCACCGGAGGCCGGGGAGCTGTTTTTT.